The 7 T cell receptor beta chains given below trace back to one sample, sequenced in a study of regulatory T cells in long-lasting Graves disease. For TCR beta, libraries came from iRepertoire HTBI primers and Arm-PCR of CDR3 regions. TCRdb recomputed calls from the multiplex PCR reads with MiXCR, one row per CDR3 protein. In the table there are about 430,000 distinct CDR3 sequences, 15% of which are singletons. Time point indicated: newly diagnosed GD, antithyroid drugs for less than 3 months. The authors made the TCR library using RNA they extracted from PBMCs. The same data also contributed to another study, on T cells in Graves' hyperthyroidism and ophthalmopathy.

The sample here was peripheral blood mononuclear cells (PBMCs), taken at new diagnosis, from a patient treated with antithyroid drugs. The receptors here all came from a woman aged 35 to 49 with Graves disease.

This clonotype was seen many times. This rearrangement joins TRBV6-5 to TRBJ2-1; 14 bases align to TRBD2. This CDR3 spans 17 amino acids. V lost 2 bases and J lost 8; bases outside the gene matches: 8. In germline, CDR1 is MNHEY, CDR2 SVGAGI. The CDR3 coding sequence is TGTGCCAGCAGTTACGAAGGGGGACTAGCGGGAGTCGATGAGCAGTTCTTC. This gives the protein CASSYEGGLAGVDEQFF.

This clonotype was observed at least ten times. The chain joins TRBV27 to TRBJ2-7, with TRBD2 matching over 7 bases. The CDR3 is 13 amino acids. Unmatched junction bases numbered 4, after V lost 3 bases and J lost 5 bases. CDR1 and CDR2 from the germline V gene are MNHEY and SMNVEV (reference sequence). CDR3 coding DNA: TGTGCCAGCAGTTTGTATGCGGGGGACGAGCAGTACTTC. It codes for CASSLYAGDEQYF.

With regard to this clonotype: A much bigger clone sits one base away, suggesting this may be a read error. The CDR3 sequence: CASSGGLRDTEAFF. CDR3 sequence (DNA): TGTGCCAGCAGTGGTGGACTCAGGGACACTGAAGCTTTCTTT. J is TRBJ1-1 and V is TRBV2; D possibly corresponds to TRBD1 (5 bases). The CDR3 extends over 14 amino acids. Trimming stripped 4 bases from V and 3 bases from J, with 12 bases between. CDR1 SNHLY and CDR2 FYNNEI come from the germline V gene. Full variable domain (outside the CDR3, taken from reference TRBV2 and TRBJ1-1): EPEVTQTPSHQVTQMGQEVILRCVPISNHLYFYWYRQILGQKVEFLVSFYNNEISEKSEIFDDQFSVERPDGSNFTLKIRSTKLEDSAMYFCASSGGLRDTEAFFGQGTRLTVV.

This clonotype was observed many times. The chain recombines TRBV12-3 or TRBV12-4 with TRBJ2-3; D remains unclear. Trimming shortened V by 1 base and J by 4 bases, and 9 bases separated the two germline ends. This CDR3 comprises 14 residues. The CDR3: CASSLGAVSDTQYF. The CDR3 DNA sequence: TGTGCCAGCAGTTTAGGGGCCGTTTCAGATACGCAGTATTTT.

Worth noting for this clonotype: This may be a read error, as it is one base from a much larger clone. This sequence joins TRBV3-1 and TRBJ2-7, with unresolved D. Germline V gene sequence: CDR1 LGHDT, CDR2 YNNKEL (reference sequence). The CDR3 extends over 14 amino acids. V gave up 2 bases and J gave up 0 bases, with 8 bases separating them. In DNA form, the CDR3 reads TGTGCCAGCAGCCAAATGACGAACTCCTACGAGCAGTACGTC. Its translation: CASSQMTNSYEQYV.

In this sample, this clonotype turned up many times. J is TRBJ2-7 and V is TRBV20-1; 9 bases line up with TRBD2. V was pared by 6 bases and J by 2 bases, with 5 bases of the junction left unmatched. The germline gives CDR1 DFQATT, CDR2 SNEGSKA (reference sequence). There are 13 residues in the CDR3. The CDR3 loop reads CSAPTSGTYEQYF. CDR3 nucleotide sequence: TGCAGTGCCCCGACTAGCGGAACCTACGAGCAGTACTTC.

The J gene is TRBJ2-3, the V gene TRBV30; D is unclear. The V gene lost 4 bases and the J gene lost 0 bases, with 8 bases spanning the gap. Germline-derived CDR1 and CDR2 are GTSNPN and SVGIG (reference sequence). CDR3 length: 13 amino acids. This CDR3 is CAWNHGSTDTQYF. Written as DNA, the CDR3 is TGTGCCTGGAATCACGGGAGCACAGATACGCAGTATTTT.